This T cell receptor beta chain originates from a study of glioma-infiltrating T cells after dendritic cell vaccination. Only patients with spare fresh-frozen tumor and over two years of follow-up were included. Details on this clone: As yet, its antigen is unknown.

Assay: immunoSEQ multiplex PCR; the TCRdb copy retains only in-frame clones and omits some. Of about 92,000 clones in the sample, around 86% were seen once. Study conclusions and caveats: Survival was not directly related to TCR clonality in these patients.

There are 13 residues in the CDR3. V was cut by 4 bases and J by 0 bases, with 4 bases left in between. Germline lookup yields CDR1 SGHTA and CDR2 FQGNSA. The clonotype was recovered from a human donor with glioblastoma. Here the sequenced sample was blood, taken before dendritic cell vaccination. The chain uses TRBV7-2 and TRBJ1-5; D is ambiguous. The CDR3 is CASSYNSNQPQHF. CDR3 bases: TGTGCCAGCAGCTATAATAGCAATCAGCCCCAGCATTTT.